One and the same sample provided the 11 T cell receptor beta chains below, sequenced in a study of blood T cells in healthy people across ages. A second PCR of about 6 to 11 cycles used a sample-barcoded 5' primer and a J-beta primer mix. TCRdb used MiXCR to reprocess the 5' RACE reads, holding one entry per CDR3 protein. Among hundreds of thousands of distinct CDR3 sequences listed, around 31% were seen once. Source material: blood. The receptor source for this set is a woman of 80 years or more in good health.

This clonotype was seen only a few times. The CDR3 reads CSASTGLQAFYNEQYF. Written as DNA, the CDR3 is TGCAGTGCTTCTACGGGCCTTCAGGCGTTCTACAATGAGCAGTACTTC. This rearrangement joins TRBV20-1 to TRBJ2-1; D unresolved. With the DNA end fitting TRBJ2-7 better, the J assignment may be wrong. The CDR3 sequence is 16 residues long. Germline V lookup: CDR1 DFQATT, CDR2 SNEGSKA (reference sequence).

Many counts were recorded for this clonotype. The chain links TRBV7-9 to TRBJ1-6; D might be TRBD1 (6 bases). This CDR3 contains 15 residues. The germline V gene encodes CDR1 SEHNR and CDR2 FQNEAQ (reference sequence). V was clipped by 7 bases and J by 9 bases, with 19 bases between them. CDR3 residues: CASTPEGGQSSPLHF. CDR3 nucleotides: TGTGCCAGCACCCCAGAGGGGGGGCAGTCTTCACCCCTCCACTTT.

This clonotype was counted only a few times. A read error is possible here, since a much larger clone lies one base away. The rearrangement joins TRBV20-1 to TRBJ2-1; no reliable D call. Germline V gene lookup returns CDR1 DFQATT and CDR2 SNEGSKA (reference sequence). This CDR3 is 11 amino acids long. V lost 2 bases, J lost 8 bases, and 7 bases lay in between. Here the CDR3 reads CSARSGHEQFF. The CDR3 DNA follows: TGCAGTGCTAGATCTGGTCATGAGCAGTTCTTC.

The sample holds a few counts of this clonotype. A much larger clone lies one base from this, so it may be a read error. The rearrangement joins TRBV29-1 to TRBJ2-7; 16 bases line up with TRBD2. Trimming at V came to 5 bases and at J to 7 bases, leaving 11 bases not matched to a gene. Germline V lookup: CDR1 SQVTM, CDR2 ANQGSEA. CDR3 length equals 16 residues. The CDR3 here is CSVTGLAGGLYNEQYF. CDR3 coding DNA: TGCAGCGTTACGGGACTAGCGGGGGGGCTTTACAATGAGCAGTACTTC.

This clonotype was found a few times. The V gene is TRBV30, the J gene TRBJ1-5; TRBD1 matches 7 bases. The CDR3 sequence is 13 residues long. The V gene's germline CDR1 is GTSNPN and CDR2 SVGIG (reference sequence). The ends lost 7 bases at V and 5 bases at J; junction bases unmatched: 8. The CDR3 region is CAYSGQTDQPQHF. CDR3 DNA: TGTGCCTATTCGGGACAGACGGATCAGCCCCAGCATTTT.

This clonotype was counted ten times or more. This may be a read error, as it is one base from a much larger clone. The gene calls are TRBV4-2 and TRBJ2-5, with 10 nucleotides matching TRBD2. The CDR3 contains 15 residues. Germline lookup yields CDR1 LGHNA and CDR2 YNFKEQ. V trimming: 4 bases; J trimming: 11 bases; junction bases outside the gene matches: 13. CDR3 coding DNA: TGTGCCAGCAGCCGCACCGGGACTAGCGATAGTGAGCAGTACTTC. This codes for CASSRTGTSDSEQYF.

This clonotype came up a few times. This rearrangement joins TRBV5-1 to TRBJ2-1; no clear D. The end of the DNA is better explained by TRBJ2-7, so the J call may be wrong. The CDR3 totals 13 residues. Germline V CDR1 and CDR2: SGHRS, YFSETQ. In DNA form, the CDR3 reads TGCGCCAGCAGCCCCCTATTGGGGAATGAGCAGTACTTC. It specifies CASSPLLGNEQYF.

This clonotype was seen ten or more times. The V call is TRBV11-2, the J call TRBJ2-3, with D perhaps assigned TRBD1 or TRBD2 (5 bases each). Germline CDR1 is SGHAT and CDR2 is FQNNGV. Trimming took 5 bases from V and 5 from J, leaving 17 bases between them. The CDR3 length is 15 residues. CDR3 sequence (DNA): TGTGCCAGCAGCATGCAGAGGGACGCACGAGATACGCAGTATTTT. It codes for CASSMQRDARDTQYF.

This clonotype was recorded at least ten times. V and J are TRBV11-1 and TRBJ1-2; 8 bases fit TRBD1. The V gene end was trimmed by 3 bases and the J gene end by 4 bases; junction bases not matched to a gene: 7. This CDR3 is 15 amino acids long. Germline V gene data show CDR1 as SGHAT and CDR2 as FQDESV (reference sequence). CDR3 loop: CASSFGQGRSYGYTF. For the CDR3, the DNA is TGTGCCAGCAGCTTTGGACAGGGTCGGTCCTATGGCTACACCTTC.

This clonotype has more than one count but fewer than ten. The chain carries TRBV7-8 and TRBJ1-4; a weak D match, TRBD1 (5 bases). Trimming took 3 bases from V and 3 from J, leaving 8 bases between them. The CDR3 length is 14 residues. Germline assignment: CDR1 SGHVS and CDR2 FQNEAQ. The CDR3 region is CASSLTVSNEKLFF. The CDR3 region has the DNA TGTGCCAGCAGCTTGACAGTTTCTAATGAAAAACTGTTTTTT.

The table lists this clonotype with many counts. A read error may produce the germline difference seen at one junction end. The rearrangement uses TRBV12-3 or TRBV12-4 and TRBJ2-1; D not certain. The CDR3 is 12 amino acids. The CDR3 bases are TGTGCCAGCAGCTTAGGGCGCAATGAGCAGTTCTTC. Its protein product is CASSLGRNEQFF.